The present T cell receptor beta chain was sequenced within a study of blood T cell repertoires in COVID-19. Turning to the study itself: The United States, Italy and Spain supplied acute and convalescent COVID-19 samples. T cells, B-cell-depleted T cells, or PBMCs provided the cDNA or gDNA that served as material.

In the study's own analysis: Counts of nucleated cells, estimated from reference gene primer amplification, were obtained. Assay: immunoSEQ multiplex PCR; the TCRdb copy retains only in-frame clones and omits some. The V and J calls and clone size are taken from that table; D and trimming were inferred from the DNA. Of about 240,000 clones listed, 82% are singletons. This clone has more than one count but fewer than ten. The CDR3 extends over 13 amino acids. Germline trimming cut 6 bases from V and 5 bases from J; bases unmatched to any gene: 6. Germline CDR1 is MNHEY and CDR2 is SMNVEV (reference sequence).

Sequenced input: peripheral blood. The clonotype comes from a woman between 55 and 75 years old with active or convalescent COVID-19. The chain uses TRBV27 and TRBJ1-2, with 7 bases fitting TRBD1. For the CDR3, the DNA is TGTGCCAGCAGCCCGACAGGGTCGTATGGCTACACCTTC. The encoded protein is CASSPTGSYGYTF.